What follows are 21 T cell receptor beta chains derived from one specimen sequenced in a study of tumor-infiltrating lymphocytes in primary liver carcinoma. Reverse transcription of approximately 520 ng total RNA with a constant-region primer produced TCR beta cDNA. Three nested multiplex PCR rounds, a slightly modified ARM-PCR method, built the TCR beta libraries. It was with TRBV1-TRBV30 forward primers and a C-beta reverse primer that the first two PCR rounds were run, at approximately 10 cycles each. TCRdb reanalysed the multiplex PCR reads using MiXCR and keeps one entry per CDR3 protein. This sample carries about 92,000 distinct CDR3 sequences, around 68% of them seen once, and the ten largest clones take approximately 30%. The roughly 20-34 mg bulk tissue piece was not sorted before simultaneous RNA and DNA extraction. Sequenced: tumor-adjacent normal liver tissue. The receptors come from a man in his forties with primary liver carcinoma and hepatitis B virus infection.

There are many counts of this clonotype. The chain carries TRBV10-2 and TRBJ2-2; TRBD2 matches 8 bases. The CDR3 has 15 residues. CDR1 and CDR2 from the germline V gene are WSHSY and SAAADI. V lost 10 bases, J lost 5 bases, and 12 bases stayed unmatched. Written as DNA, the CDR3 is TGCGCCACCCGAGCGGGAGTTGGAATAACCGGGGAGCTGTTTTTT. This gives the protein CATRAGVGITGELFF.

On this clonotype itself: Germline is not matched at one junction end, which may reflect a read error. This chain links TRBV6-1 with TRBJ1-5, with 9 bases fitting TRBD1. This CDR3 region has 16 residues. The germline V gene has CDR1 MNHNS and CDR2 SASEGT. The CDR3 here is CATPPPDRGSNQHQHF. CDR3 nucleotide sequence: TGTGCCACCCCCCCACCGGACAGGGGTAGTAATCAGCACCAGCATTTT.

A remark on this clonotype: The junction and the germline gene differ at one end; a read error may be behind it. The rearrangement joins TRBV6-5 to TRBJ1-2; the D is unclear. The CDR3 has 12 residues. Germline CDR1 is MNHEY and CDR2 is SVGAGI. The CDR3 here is CVSRSRTYGYTF. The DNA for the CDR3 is TGTGTCAGCAGGTCGAGGACCTATGGCTACACCTTC.

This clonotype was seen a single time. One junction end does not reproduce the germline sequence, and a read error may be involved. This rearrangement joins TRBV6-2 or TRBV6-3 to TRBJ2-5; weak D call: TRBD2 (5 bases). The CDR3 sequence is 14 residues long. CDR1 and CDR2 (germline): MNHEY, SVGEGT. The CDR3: CASSYSGGQETLFF. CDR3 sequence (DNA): TGTGCCAGCAGTTACTCGGGCGGGCAAGAGACCCTGTTCTTC.

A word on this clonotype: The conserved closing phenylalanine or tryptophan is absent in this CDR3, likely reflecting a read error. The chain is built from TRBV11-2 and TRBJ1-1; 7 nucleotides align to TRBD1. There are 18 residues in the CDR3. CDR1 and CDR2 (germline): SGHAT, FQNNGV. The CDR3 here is CASSPGGRGAASDTGAFL. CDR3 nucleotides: TGTGCCAGCAGCCCGGGGGGCAGGGGGGCGGCTAGCGACACTGGAGCTTTCCTT.

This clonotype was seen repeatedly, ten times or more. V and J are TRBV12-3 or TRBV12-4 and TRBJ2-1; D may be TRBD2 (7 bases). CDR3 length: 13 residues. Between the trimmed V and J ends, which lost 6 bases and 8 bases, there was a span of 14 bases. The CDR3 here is CASRLEGGDEQFF. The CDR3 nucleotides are TGTGCCAGCAGACTAGAAGGGGGGGATGAGCAGTTCTTC.

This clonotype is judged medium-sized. Here the CDR3 reads CASSFDRGTDTQYF. In nucleotides, the CDR3 is TGTGCCAGCAGCTTCGACAGGGGGACAGATACGCAGTATTTT. This sequence joins TRBV11-2 and TRBJ2-3; 9 bases are a match to TRBD1. Germline CDR1 reads SGHAT; CDR2 reads FQNNGV. The CDR3 is 14 amino acids. J gave up 3 bases and V 3 bases, and 1 base lay outside the gene matches.

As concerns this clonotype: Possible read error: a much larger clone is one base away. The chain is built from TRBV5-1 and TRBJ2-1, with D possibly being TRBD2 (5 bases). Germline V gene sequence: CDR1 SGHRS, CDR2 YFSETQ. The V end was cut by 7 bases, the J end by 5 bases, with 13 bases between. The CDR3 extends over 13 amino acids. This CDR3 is CASGETPDNEQFF. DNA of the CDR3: TGCGCCAGCGGGGAGACCCCAGACAATGAGCAGTTCTTC.

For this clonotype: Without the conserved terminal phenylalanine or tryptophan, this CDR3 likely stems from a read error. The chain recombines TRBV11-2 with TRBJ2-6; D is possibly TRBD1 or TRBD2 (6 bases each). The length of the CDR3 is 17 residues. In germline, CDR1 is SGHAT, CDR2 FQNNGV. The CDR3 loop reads CASSLVGGPAGANVLTY. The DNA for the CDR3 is TGTGCTAGCAGCCTAGTGGGGGGCCCAGCTGGGGCCAACGTCCTGACTTAC.

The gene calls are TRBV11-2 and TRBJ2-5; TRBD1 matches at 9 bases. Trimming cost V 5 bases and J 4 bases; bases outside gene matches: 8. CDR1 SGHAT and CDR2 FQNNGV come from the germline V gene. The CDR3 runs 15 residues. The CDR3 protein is CASSTPETGGETQYF. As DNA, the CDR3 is TGTGCCAGCAGCACCCCGGAGACAGGGGGAGAGACCCAGTACTTC.

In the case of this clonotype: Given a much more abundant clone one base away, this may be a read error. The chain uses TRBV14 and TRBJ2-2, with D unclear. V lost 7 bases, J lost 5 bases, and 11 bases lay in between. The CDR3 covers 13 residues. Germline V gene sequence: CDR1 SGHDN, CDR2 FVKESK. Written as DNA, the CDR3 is TGTGCCAGCATCCCAACACGGACCGGGGAGCTGTTTTTT. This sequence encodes CASIPTRTGELFF.

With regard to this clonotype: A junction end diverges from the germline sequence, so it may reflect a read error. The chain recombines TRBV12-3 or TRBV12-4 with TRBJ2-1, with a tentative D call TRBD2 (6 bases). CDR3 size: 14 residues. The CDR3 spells CASSTRDSDYEKFF. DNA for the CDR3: TGTGCCAGCAGCACCCGGGACTCTGACTATGAGAAGTTCTTC.

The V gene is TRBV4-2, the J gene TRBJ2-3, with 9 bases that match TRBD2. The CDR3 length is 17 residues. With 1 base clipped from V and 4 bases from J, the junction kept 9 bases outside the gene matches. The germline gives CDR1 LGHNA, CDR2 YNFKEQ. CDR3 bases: TGTGCCAGCAGCCAAGCGAACAGCGGGAGGACCTCAGATACGCAGTATTTT. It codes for CASSQANSGRTSDTQYF.

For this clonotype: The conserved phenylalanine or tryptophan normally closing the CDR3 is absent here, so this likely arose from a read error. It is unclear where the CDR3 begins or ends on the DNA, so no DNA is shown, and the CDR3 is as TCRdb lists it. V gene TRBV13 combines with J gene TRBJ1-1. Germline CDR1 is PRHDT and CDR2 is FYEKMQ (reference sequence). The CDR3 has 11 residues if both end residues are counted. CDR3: CASSLNTEAFS.

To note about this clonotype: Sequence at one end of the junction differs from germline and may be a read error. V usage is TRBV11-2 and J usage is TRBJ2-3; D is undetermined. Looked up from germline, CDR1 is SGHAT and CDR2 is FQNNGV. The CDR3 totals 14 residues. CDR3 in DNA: TGCGCCAGCAGCTTCGTAGGTAACACAGATACGCGGTTTTTT. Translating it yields CASSFVGNTDTRFF.

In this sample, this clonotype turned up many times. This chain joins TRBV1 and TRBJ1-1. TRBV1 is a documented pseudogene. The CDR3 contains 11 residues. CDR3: CTSSPGTEAFF. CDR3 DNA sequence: TGCACCAGCAGCCCGGGGACTGAAGCTTTCTTT.

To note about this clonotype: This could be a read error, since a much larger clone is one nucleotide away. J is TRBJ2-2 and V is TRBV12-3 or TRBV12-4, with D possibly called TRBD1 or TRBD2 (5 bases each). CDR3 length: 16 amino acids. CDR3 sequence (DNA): TGTGCCAGCAGTCAGGGCGAGGGGCAGAACACCTGGGAGCTGTTTTTT. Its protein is CASSQGEGQNTWELFF.

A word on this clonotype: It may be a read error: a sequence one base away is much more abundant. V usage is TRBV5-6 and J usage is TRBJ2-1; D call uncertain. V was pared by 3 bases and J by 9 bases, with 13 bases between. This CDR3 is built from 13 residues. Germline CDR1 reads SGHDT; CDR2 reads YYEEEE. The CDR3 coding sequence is TGTGCCAGCAGCTCCTTACTCAGCAGTGAGCAGTTCTTC. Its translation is CASSSLLSSEQFF. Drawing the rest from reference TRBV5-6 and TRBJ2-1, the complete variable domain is DAGVTQSPTHLIKTRGQQVTLRCSPKSGHDTVSWYQQALGQGPQFIFQYYEEEERQRGNFPDRFSGHQFPNYSSELNVNALLLGDSALYLCASSSLLSSEQFFGPGTRLTVL.

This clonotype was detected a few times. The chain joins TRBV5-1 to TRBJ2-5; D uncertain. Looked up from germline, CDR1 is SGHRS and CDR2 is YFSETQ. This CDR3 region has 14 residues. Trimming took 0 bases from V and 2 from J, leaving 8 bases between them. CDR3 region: CASSLGRLQETQYF. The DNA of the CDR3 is TGCGCCAGCAGCTTGGGGCGTCTTCAAGAGACCCAGTACTTC.

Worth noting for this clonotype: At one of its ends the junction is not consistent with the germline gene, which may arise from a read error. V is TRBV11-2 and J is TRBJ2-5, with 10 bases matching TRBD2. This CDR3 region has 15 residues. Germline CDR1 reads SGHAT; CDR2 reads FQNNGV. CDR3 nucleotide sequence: TGTGCCAGCAGTGACCTGACAGGAGCGGGAGGGACCCAGTACTTT. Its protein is CASSDLTGAGGTQYF.

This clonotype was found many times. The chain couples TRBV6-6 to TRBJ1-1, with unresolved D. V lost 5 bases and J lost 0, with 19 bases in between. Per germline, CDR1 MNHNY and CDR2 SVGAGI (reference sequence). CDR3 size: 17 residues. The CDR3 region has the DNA TGTGCCAGCAGTATCATGGGGAGGAATCCCATGAACACTGAAGCTTTCTTT. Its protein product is CASSIMGRNPMNTEAFF.